The TCR beta chain described here comes from a study of regulatory T cells in long-lasting Graves disease. As for this clonotype: Its cognate antigen is unknown.

Researchers made TCR beta libraries by using iRepertoire HTBI primers and running Arm-PCR on CDR3 regions. Original data processing: Gene usage covered approximately 65 TRBV and 14 to 15 TRBJ segments. TCRdb re-called the multiplex PCR reads through MiXCR, storing one row per CDR3 protein. These V and J calls derive from TCRdb rather than the authors' analysis. Of about 470,000 distinct CDR3 sequences listed, around 20% were seen once; the top ten hold 7% to 9.5%. Study observations and caveats: Persistent disease preferred TRBV28, TRBJ1-2 and TRBJ2-5. Lower TCR diversity characterized persistent Graves' patients relative to newly diagnosed patients.

V was cut by 5 bases and J by 4 bases, with 15 bases left in between. Germline CDR1 and CDR2: LNHDA and SQIVND (reference sequence). This CDR3 spans 16 amino acids. As to time point: persistent/refractory GD, antithyroid drugs over 5 years with positive TRAb. After RNA was extracted from PBMCs, the TCR library was made from it. The chain carries TRBV19 and TRBJ2-6; D possibly matches TRBD1 or TRBD2 (5 bases each). The source is a female donor with Graves disease. The specimen comprised peripheral blood mononuclear cells (PBMCs), sampled when the disease was refractory, from a patient treated with antithyroid drugs. CDR3 nucleotide sequence: TGTGCCAGTAGTCCCCAGGGCGCGGGCGGGGCCAACGTCCTGACTTTC. Translated: CASSPQGAGGANVLTF.